This entry concerns a single T cell receptor (beta chain). Unmatched junction bases numbered 7, after V lost 3 bases and J lost 0 bases. The CDR3 is 17 amino acids. CDR1 SEHNR and CDR2 FQNEAQ come from the germline V gene (reference sequence). The data were obtained in a study of cytomegalovirus exposure and HLA in healthy donors. PCR involved 60 Vbeta and 13 Jbeta primers. The table came from immunoSEQ multiplex PCR; TCRdb's copy has only in-frame clones and leaves some out. The table has some 180,000 clones, under 85% seen once. The chain employs TRBV7-9 and TRBJ2-4; 8 bases are shared with TRBD2. This clonotype was obtained from a male donor in good health and CMV-seronegative. Sequenced: PBMCs. The CDR3 nucleotides read TGTGCCAGCAGCTTTCCGCGGGGGGAGTTAGCCAAAAACATTCAGTACTTC. Its protein product is CASSFPRGELAKNIQYF.